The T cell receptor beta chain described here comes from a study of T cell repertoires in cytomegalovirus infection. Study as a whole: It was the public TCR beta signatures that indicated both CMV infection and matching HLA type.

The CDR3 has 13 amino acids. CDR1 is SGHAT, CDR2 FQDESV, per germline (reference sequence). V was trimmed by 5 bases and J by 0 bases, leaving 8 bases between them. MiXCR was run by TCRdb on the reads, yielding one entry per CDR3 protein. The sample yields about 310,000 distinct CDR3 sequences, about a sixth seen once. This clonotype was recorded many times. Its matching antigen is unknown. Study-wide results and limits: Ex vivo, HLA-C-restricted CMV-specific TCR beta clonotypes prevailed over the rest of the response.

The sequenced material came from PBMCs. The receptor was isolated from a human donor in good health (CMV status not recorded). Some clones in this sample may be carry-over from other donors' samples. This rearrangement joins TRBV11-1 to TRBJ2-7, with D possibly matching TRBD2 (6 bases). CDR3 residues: CASSAGGSYEQYF. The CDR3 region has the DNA TGTGCCAGCAGCGCCGGGGGCTCCTACGAGCAGTACTTC.